One sample yielded the 12 T cell receptor beta chains listed below, sequenced in a study of blood T cells in healthy people across ages. The authors ran a second PCR of 7 to 11 cycles using a sample-barcoded 5' primer and a J-beta primer mix. TCRdb re-derived calls from the 5' RACE reads in MiXCR, one entry per CDR3 protein. The table records fewer than 2 million distinct CDR3 sequences, roughly two fifths of them present only once. Sequenced material: blood. The receptors were sampled from a human donor in good health.

This clonotype has only a few counts. The chain links TRBV5-1 to TRBJ2-7, with D possibly being TRBD1 (6 bases). This CDR3 contains 15 residues. Germline values: CDR1 SGHRS, CDR2 YFSETQ. Between the trimmed V and J ends, which lost 0 bases and 7 bases, there was a span of 17 bases. The CDR3 DNA reads TGCGCCAGCAGCTTGGCTGGGGGCCCCGCCCGGGAGCAGTACTTC. Translation: CASSLAGGPAREQYF.

Comments on this clonotype: This could be a read error, since a much larger clone is one nucleotide away. The chain combines TRBV29-1 with TRBJ1-2, with D uncertain. The V and J ends lost 3 bases and 1 base respectively, with 12 bases between them. From germline, CDR1 is SQVTM and CDR2 ANQGSEA. The CDR3 covers 14 residues. Here the CDR3 DNA reads TGCAGCGTTGAGGGTCGGATTAATAACTATGGCTACACCTTC. It specifies CSVEGRINNYGYTF.

This clonotype was observed at least ten times. The rearrangement links TRBV20-1 to TRBJ1-6, with D possibly being TRBD1 (5 bases). The CDR3 is made up of 15 amino acids. Trimming removed 1 base at V and 9 bases at J, with 16 bases between. CDR1 and CDR2 (germline): DFQATT, SNEGSKA (reference sequence). In nucleotides, the CDR3 is TGCAGTGCTAGAGGGCAGGGAACCGATGGTTCACCCCTCCACTTT. Translation gives CSARGQGTDGSPLHF.

This sequence joins TRBV6-6 and TRBJ1-1, with 7 bases fitting TRBD1. V lost 5 bases and J lost 7; bases outside the gene matches: 4. CDR3 length: 12 residues. Per the germline V gene, CDR1 is MNHNY and CDR2 is SVGAGI (reference sequence). CDR3: CASSLDRSEAFF. For the CDR3, the DNA is TGTGCCAGCAGTCTGGACAGGAGTGAAGCTTTCTTT.

Regarding this clonotype: The junction departs from the called germline gene at one end, perhaps through a read error. The rearrangement uses TRBV2 and TRBJ1-5, with D unresolved. The CDR3 covers 15 residues. Germline V lookup: CDR1 SNHLY, CDR2 FYNNEI. CDR3 DNA: TGCGCCAGCTCTTCCCCGGACGGTAGCAATCAGCCCCAGCATTTT. It codes for CASSSPDGSNQPQHF.

The V gene is TRBV6-1, the J gene TRBJ1-5; TRBD1 matches at 9 bases. Germline V gene sequence: CDR1 MNHNS, CDR2 SASEGT. Trimming removed 6 bases from V and 7 bases from J; junction bases left unmatched: 10. CDR3 length equals 15 residues. Here the CDR3 DNA reads TGTGCCAGCAGACTCACAGGGGGCGATAGGCAGCCCCAGCATTTT. The encoded protein is CASRLTGGDRQPQHF.

This clonotype came up a few times. V and J are TRBV12-3 or TRBV12-4 and TRBJ1-2, with D maybe TRBD1 (5 bases). There are 12 residues in the CDR3. Trimming cost V 7 bases and J 4 bases, with 10 bases left between them. CDR3 sequence (DNA): TGTGCCAGCAACTCAGGGCGCTATGGCTACACCTTC. Residues: CASNSGRYGYTF.

The V gene is TRBV25-1, the J gene TRBJ1-1; a weak D match, TRBD1 (5 bases). Trimming pared 3 bases from V and 10 bases from J, leaving 15 bases between. Germline values: CDR1 MGHDK, CDR2 SYGVNS. The CDR3 is 13 residues long. The CDR3 region has the DNA TGTGCCAGCAGTGATGGAGGGGCAGGGCTAGCTTTCTTT. The encoded protein is CASSDGGAGLAFF.

The genes are TRBV28 and TRBJ2-3; D is uncertain. CDR1 and CDR2 (germline): MDHEN, SYDVKM. This CDR3 spans 13 amino acids. V was clipped by 7 bases and J by 1 base, with 9 bases between them. The CDR3 is CASKLPGTDTQYF. The CDR3 coding sequence is TGTGCCAGCAAACTGCCCGGCACAGATACGCAGTATTTT.

This chain uses TRBV11-1 with TRBJ1-6; tentatively, D is TRBD1 (5 bases). Germline assignment: CDR1 SGHAT and CDR2 FQDESV (reference sequence). Trimming removed 2 bases at V and 8 bases at J, with 13 bases between. The CDR3 extends over 15 amino acids. The CDR3 DNA follows: TGTGCCAGCAGCTTAACTTCCAGGGCGGATTCACCCCTCCACTTT. It encodes CASSLTSRADSPLHF.

About this clonotype itself: This may be a read error, as it is one base from a much larger clone. The V gene is TRBV6-1, the J gene TRBJ2-6, with D tentatively TRBD1 (5 bases). This CDR3 contains 15 residues. CDR1 and CDR2 (germline): MNHNS, SASEGT. CDR3 loop: CASSEQGTGANVRTF. CDR3 sequence (DNA): TGTGCCAGCAGTGAACAGGGAACTGGGGCCAACGTCCGGACTTTC.

The chain is built from TRBV5-1 and TRBJ2-1; TRBD1 matches at 8 bases. V trimming: 4 bases; J trimming: 4 bases; junction bases outside the gene matches: 7. Germline assignment: CDR1 SGHRS and CDR2 YFSETQ. This CDR3 has 15 residues. CDR3 sequence (DNA): TGCGCCAGCAGCAGAGGGACAGGTGAATACAATGAGCAGTTCTTC. This encodes CASSRGTGEYNEQFF.